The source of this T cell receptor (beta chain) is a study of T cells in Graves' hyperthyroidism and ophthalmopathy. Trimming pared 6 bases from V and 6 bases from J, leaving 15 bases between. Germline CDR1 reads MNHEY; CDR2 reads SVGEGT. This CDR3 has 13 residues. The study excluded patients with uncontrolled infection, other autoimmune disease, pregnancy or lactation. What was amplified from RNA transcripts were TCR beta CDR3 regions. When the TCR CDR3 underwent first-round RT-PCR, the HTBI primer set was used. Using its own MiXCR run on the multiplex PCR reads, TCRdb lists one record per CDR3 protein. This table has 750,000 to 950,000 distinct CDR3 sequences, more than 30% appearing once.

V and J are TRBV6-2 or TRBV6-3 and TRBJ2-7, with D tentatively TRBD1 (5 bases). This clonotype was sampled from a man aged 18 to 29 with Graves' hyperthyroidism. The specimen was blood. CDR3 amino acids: CASSYGALGEQYF. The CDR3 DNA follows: TGTGCCAGCAGCTATGGGGCCCTTGGCGAGCAGTACTTC.